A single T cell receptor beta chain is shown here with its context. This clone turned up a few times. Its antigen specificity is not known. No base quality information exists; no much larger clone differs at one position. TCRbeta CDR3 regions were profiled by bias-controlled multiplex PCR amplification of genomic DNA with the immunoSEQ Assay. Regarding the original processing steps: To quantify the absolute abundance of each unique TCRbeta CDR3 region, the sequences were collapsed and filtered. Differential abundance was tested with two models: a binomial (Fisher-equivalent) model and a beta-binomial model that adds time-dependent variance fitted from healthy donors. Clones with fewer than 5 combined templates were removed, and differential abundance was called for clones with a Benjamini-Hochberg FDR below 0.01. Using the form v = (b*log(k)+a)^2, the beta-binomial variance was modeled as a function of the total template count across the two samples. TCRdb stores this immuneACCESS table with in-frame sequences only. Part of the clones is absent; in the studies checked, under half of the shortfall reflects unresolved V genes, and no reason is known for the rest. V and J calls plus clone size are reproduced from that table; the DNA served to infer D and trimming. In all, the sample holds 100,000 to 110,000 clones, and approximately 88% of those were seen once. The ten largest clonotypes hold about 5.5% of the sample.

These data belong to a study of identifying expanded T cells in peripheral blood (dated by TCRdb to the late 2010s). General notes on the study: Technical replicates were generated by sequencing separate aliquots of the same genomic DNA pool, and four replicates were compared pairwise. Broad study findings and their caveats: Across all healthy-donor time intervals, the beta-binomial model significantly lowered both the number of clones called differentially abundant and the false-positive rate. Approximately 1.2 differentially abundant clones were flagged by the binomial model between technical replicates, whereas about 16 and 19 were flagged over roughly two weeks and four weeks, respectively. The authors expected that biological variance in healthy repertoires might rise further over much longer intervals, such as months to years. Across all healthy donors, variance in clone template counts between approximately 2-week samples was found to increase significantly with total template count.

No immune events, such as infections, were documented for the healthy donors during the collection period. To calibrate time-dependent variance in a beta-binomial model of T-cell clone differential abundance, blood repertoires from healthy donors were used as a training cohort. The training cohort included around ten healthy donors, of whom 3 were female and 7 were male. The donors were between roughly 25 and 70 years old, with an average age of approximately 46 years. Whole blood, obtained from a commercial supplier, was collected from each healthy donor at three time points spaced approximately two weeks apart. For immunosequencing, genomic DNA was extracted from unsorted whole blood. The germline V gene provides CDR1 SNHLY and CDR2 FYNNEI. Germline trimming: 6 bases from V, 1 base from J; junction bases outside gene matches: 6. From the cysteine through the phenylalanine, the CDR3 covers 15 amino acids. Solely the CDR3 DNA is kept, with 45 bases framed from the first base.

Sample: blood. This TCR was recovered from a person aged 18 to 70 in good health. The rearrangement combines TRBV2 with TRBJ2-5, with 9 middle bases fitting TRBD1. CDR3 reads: CASRKGQGRQETQYF. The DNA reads TGTGCCAGCAGAAAGGGACAGGGTCGCCAAGAGACCCAGTACTTC.